Shown below are 11 T cell receptor beta chains from a single sample sequenced in a study of T cells in localized non-small cell lung cancer. TCRdb keeps only in-frame clones here, not all; method: immunoSEQ multiplex PCR. The sample holds roughly 30,000 clones, 94% seen once. Sequences were derived from peripheral blood, sampled before any cancer treatment. All receptors come from a woman aged 35-75 years with stage I lung adenocarcinoma.

The chain combines TRBV2 with TRBJ2-1; D remains ambiguous. Germline values: CDR1 SNHLY, CDR2 FYNNEI. The CDR3 runs 11 residues. V was pared by 5 bases and J by 4 bases, with 3 bases between. CDR3 residues: CASSRYNEQFF. The CDR3 nucleotides read TGTGCCAGCAGTCGGTACAATGAGCAGTTCTTC.

The chain joins TRBV13 to TRBJ1-3; no definite D call. CDR1 PRHDT and CDR2 FYEKMQ come from the germline V gene (reference sequence). The CDR3 is 13 residues long. V lost 4 bases to trimming and J lost 4 bases, with 8 bases between them. CDR3 nucleotides: TGTGCCAGCAGCTCCCTTTTGGGAAACACCATATATTTT. This codes for CASSSLLGNTIYF. Complete variable domain (other parts from reference TRBV13 and TRBJ1-3): AAGVIQSPRHLIKEKRETATLKCYPIPRHDTVYWYQQGPGQDPQFLISFYEKMQSDKGSIPDRFSAQQFSDYHSELNMSSLELGDSALYFCASSSLLGNTIYFGEGSWLTVV.

This chain's CDR3 is CASSPSGANVLTF. DNA for the CDR3: TGTGCCAGCTCTCCCTCTGGGGCCAACGTCCTGACTTTC. The chain has TRBV18 and TRBJ2-6, with no clear D. The V end lost 6 bases, the J end lost 0 bases, and 3 bases lay between the germline ends. The germline gives CDR1 KGHSH, CDR2 LQKENI. The CDR3 has 13 residues.

The gene calls are TRBV15 and TRBJ2-1; D may be TRBD1 (5 bases). Trimming took 7 bases from V and 1 from J, leaving 11 bases between them. CDR1 and CDR2 from the germline V gene are LNHNV and YYDKDF (reference sequence). The CDR3 is 14 amino acids. DNA for the CDR3: TGTGCCACCATGGTAAAGGGGTCCTACAATGAGCAGTTCTTC. This sequence encodes CATMVKGSYNEQFF.

The table lists this clone with a count of one. The V and J genes are TRBV9 and TRBJ1-1; 9 bases agree with TRBD1. The length of the CDR3 is 17 residues. The V gene's germline CDR1 is SGDLS and CDR2 YYNGEE. The V segment lost 0 bases and the J segment 6 bases; nucleotides outside the gene matches: 12. In DNA form, the CDR3 reads TGTGCCAGCAGCGTAGCCGCCCCGGGACAGGGAGATTCTGAAGCTTTCTTT. Its translation is CASSVAAPGQGDSEAFF.

The chain recombines TRBV12-5 with TRBJ2-1; D remains ambiguous. CDR1 is LGHNT, CDR2 FRNRAP, per germline. Trimming took off 0 bases at V and 5 bases at J, with 8 bases between the two ends. CDR3 length: 14 residues. CDR3 bases: TGTGCTAGTGGTTTGGTACCTTTCAACAATGAGCAGTTCTTC. Amino acid sequence: CASGLVPFNNEQFF.

This chain uses TRBV28 with TRBJ2-2; D gene uncertain. With 3 bases removed from V and 6 bases from J, the gap between germline ends came to 14 bases. CDR1 MDHEN and CDR2 SYDVKM come from the germline V gene. The length of the CDR3 is 15 residues. The CDR3 nucleotides are TGTGCCAGCAGTTTTCGTGGGTCAATCCCCGGGGAGCTGTTTTTT. As protein: CASSFRGSIPGELFF.

This clone was found a few times. The chain couples TRBV4-3 to TRBJ1-1; D uncertain. CDR3 size: 12 residues. The V gene lost 4 bases and the J gene lost 5 bases, with 8 bases spanning the gap. Germline V CDR1 and CDR2: LGHNA, YSLEER. CDR3 amino acids: CASSREGTEAFF. The CDR3, as DNA: TGCGCCAGCAGCCGGGAAGGGACTGAAGCTTTCTTT.

J is TRBJ2-7 and V is TRBV11-2, with 11 positions matching TRBD2. CDR1 is SGHAT and CDR2 is FQNNGV in the germline V gene. This CDR3 spans 15 amino acids. J gave up 3 bases and V 6 bases, and 7 bases lay outside the gene matches. The DNA of the CDR3 is TGTGCCAGCAGGACTATAACTAGCGGGAGCTACGAGCAGTACTTC. Translating it yields CASRTITSGSYEQYF.

This clone was detected once. V usage is TRBV5-6 and J usage is TRBJ1-5; no clear D. The CDR3 extends over 16 amino acids. Germline values: CDR1 SGHDT, CDR2 YYEEEE. The germline V and J ends were trimmed by 3 bases and 6 bases, with 19 bases remaining between them. In DNA, the CDR3 is TGTGCCAGCAGCTCGAGTCGGACGGCGCGAACTCAGCCCCAGCATTTT. It yields the protein CASSSSRTARTQPQHF.

The V call is TRBV7-9, the J call TRBJ1-5; D is undetermined. Germline V gene data show CDR1 as SEHNR and CDR2 as FQNEAQ (reference sequence). This CDR3 region has 12 residues. With 8 bases removed from V and 3 bases from J, the gap between germline ends came to 8 bases. Written as DNA, the CDR3 is TGTGCCAGCTCCGGCAACAATCAGCCCCAGCATTTT. It codes for CASSGNNQPQHF.